The T cell receptor beta chain under discussion was sequenced for a study of blood T cell repertoires in COVID-19. Study in general: Acute-phase and convalescent COVID-19 samples originated in the United States, Italy and Spain.

Clones were read by immunoSEQ multiplex PCR, and TCRdb kept only the in-frame ones, dropping some. The profile shows roughly 150,000 clones, around 83% of them singletons. Trimming at V came to 3 bases and at J to 6 bases, leaving 4 bases not matched to a gene. The CDR3 loop spans 12 amino acids. Germline CDR1 reads SQVTM; CDR2 reads ANQGSEA. The chain joins TRBV29-1 to TRBJ2-7, with 8 bases aligning to TRBD1. Input material: peripheral blood. The TCR comes from a woman aged 55-69 years with COVID-19, enrolled during active disease. The chain's CDR3 is CSVDRGPGEQYF. CDR3 DNA sequence: TGCAGCGTTGACAGGGGGCCAGGCGAGCAGTACTTC.